Shown below are 27 T cell receptor beta chains from a single sample sequenced in a study of T cell repertoires in cytomegalovirus infection. Each CDR3 protein is one row after TCRdb ran MiXCR on the reads. The sample records around 770,000 distinct CDR3 sequences, 25% to 35% being singletons. For these TCRs, the target antigens are not known. The sequencing here drew on cultured CD8+ T cells from PBMCs, taken from culture after CMV antigen stimulation. The origin of the receptors is a human donor in good health (CMV status not recorded). Some clones in this sample may be carry-over from other donors' samples.

V usage is TRBV7-9 and J usage is TRBJ1-3, with unresolved D. The germline CDR1 and CDR2 sequences are SEHNR and FQNEAQ (reference sequence). This CDR3 contains 15 residues. With 1 base removed from V and 1 base from J, the gap between germline ends came to 8 bases. This chain's CDR3 is CASSLGPGSGNTIYF. For the CDR3, the DNA is TGTGCCAGCAGCTTAGGTCCGGGGTCTGGAAACACCATATATTTT.

This chain connects TRBV2 to TRBJ2-5, with D hard to call. The V end was cut by 4 bases, the J end by 5 bases, with 11 bases between. Looked up from germline, CDR1 is SNHLY and CDR2 is FYNNEI. This CDR3 is 13 amino acids long. The CDR3 loop is CASSGLVWETQYF. The CDR3, as DNA: TGTGCCAGCAGTGGGCTCGTGTGGGAGACCCAGTACTTC.

V gene TRBV12-3 or TRBV12-4 combines with J gene TRBJ2-1, with TRBD1 matching 9 bases. There are 17 residues in the CDR3. Trimming removed 0 bases from V and 4 bases from J; junction bases left unmatched: 7. The DNA for the CDR3 is TGTGCCAGCAGTTTAGCGCCGGGACAGGGCCCTTACAATGAGCAGTTCTTC. It yields the protein CASSLAPGQGPYNEQFF.

V is TRBV7-6 and J is TRBJ2-2, with D possibly being TRBD1 (5 bases). V dropped 0 bases and J dropped 0 bases, with 14 bases sitting between them. In germline, CDR1 is SGHVS, CDR2 FNYEAQ. The CDR3 is made up of 18 amino acids. As DNA, the CDR3 is TGTGCCAGCAGCTTAGCTGGGGCAGGTCAGGCGAACACCGGGGAGCTGTTTTTT. Amino acid sequence: CASSLAGAGQANTGELFF.

The CDR3 protein is CASSLSGRVFDEQFF. CDR3 bases: TGTGCCAGCAGTTTATCTGGGAGGGTTTTCGATGAGCAGTTCTTC. The chain joins TRBV27 to TRBJ2-1, with 7 positions matching TRBD2. This CDR3 has 15 amino acids. Germline trimming cut 0 bases from V and 8 bases from J; bases unmatched to any gene: 7. Per the germline V gene, CDR1 is MNHEY and CDR2 is SMNVEV (reference sequence).

The chain links TRBV11-2 to TRBJ2-5, with no clear D. The germline V and J ends were trimmed by 5 bases and 2 bases, with 12 bases remaining between them. The length of the CDR3 is 14 residues. Germline CDR1 is SGHAT and CDR2 is FQNNGV. The CDR3 loop reads CASSRSGRQETQYF. The DNA of the CDR3 is TGTGCCAGCAGCCGAAGTGGTCGTCAAGAGACCCAGTACTTC.

This clonotype was counted at least ten times. This chain joins TRBV7-6 and TRBJ2-3; D may be TRBD1 (5 bases). CDR1 and CDR2 (germline): SGHVS, FNYEAQ. The CDR3 covers 16 residues. V lost 5 bases and J lost 0, with 15 bases in between. The CDR3 loop reads CASSARQGSSTDTQYF. The CDR3 nucleotides are TGTGCCAGCAGCGCGCGGCAGGGTTCTAGCACAGATACGCAGTATTTT.

The J gene is TRBJ2-3, the V gene TRBV29-1; D might be TRBD1 (5 bases). This CDR3 has 15 amino acids. With 1 base removed from V and 2 bases from J, the gap between germline ends came to 13 bases. CDR1 and CDR2 from the germline V gene are SQVTM and ANQGSEA. In DNA, the CDR3 is TGCAGCGTTGAAGTCAGGCAGGGCATCACAGATACGCAGTATTTT. Translated: CSVEVRQGITDTQYF.

This clonotype was observed many times. The chain is built from TRBV19 and TRBJ2-7; D is ambiguous. Germline CDR1 is LNHDA and CDR2 is SQIVND (reference sequence). Trimming took off 4 bases at V and 0 bases at J, with 13 bases between the two ends. The CDR3 runs 15 residues. CDR3 amino acids: CASSTVSLDSYEQYF. CDR3 nucleotide sequence: TGTGCCAGTAGTACGGTGTCGCTTGACTCCTACGAGCAGTACTTC.

This chain uses TRBV4-1 with TRBJ2-7; 10 nucleotides align to TRBD1. The CDR3 extends over 16 amino acids. After removal of 3 bases from V and 0 bases from J, the junction contained 5 bases not matched to a gene. Per germline, CDR1 MGHRA and CDR2 YSYEKL. The CDR3 nucleotides are TGCGCCAGCAGCCAGGTCGGACAGGGGGTCTCCTACGAGCAGTACTTC. Translated: CASSQVGQGVSYEQYF.

This clonotype has only a few counts. The rearrangement links TRBV12-5 to TRBJ2-2; the D gene is possibly TRBD1 (6 bases). The CDR3 runs 16 residues. V lost 1 base and J lost 1, with 10 bases in between. The germline V gene encodes CDR1 LGHNT and CDR2 FRNRAP. CDR3 DNA sequence: TGTGCTAGTGGTTTGGGGACAGATAAGAACACCGGGGAGCTGTTTTTT. Translating it yields CASGLGTDKNTGELFF.

V gene TRBV27 combines with J gene TRBJ1-5; TRBD1 is a possible D gene (6 bases). Trimming removed 6 bases at V and 0 bases at J, with 15 bases between. Germline CDR1 is MNHEY and CDR2 is SMNVEV (reference sequence). CDR3 length: 16 amino acids. This chain's CDR3 is CASSPSTGHSNQPQHF. The DNA of the CDR3 is TGTGCCAGCAGCCCCTCAACGGGACATAGCAATCAGCCCCAGCATTTT.

CDR3 amino acids: CSLWGDTDTQYF. Written as DNA, the CDR3 is TGCAGTTTGTGGGGAGACACAGATACGCAGTATTTT. The V gene is TRBV20-1, the J gene TRBJ2-3; D might be TRBD2 (5 bases). CDR1 is DFQATT and CDR2 is SNEGSKA in the germline V gene (reference sequence). This CDR3 comprises 12 residues. The V end lost 8 bases, the J end lost 2 bases, and 11 bases lay between the germline ends.

This clonotype was counted at least ten times. The V and J genes are TRBV7-2 and TRBJ2-3, with D perhaps matching TRBD2 (7 bases). Trimming took off 1 base at V and 1 base at J, with 21 bases between the two ends. This CDR3 contains 19 residues. Germline CDR1 is SGHTA and CDR2 is FQGNSA. The CDR3: CASSLEVGTGRARTDTQYF. For the CDR3, the DNA is TGTGCCAGCAGCTTAGAGGTCGGAACAGGGAGGGCGCGCACAGATACGCAGTATTTT.

Only a few counts were recorded for this clonotype. V gene TRBV7-6 combines with J gene TRBJ2-2; possible D gene TRBD2, 6 bases. Germline V gives CDR1 SGHVS, CDR2 FNYEAQ. The CDR3 is made up of 16 amino acids. Trimming shortened V by 0 bases and J by 6 bases, and 14 bases separated the two germline ends. CDR3 sequence: CASSLARQGGAGELFF. The CDR3 nucleotides are TGTGCCAGCAGCTTAGCGCGTCAGGGAGGAGCCGGGGAGCTGTTTTTT.

Ten or more counts support this clonotype. J is TRBJ1-6 and V is TRBV7-9; D gene ambiguous. CDR3 length: 19 amino acids. Trimming left V 5 bases short and J 0 bases short, with 20 bases between. Germline lookup yields CDR1 SEHNR and CDR2 FQNEAQ (reference sequence). CDR3: CASSQSPAKGSSYNSPLHF. CDR3 coding DNA: TGTGCCAGCAGCCAATCCCCCGCAAAGGGAAGCTCCTATAATTCACCCCTCCACTTT.

Here the CDR3 DNA reads TGTGCCAGCAGGGGGACAGAGTCTGGGGCCAACGTCCTGACTTTC. Its translation: CASRGTESGANVLTF. V is TRBV2 and J is TRBJ2-6; 7 bases agree with TRBD1. The CDR3 sequence is 15 residues long. With 6 bases clipped from V and 1 base from J, the junction kept 3 bases outside the gene matches. Germline CDR1 reads SNHLY; CDR2 reads FYNNEI.

This clonotype was counted ten times or more. The chain uses TRBV7-6 and TRBJ2-3, with TRBD1 identical over 10 bases. This CDR3 spans 14 amino acids. Trimming at V came to 5 bases and at J to 6 bases, leaving 5 bases not matched to a gene. Germline assignment: CDR1 SGHVS and CDR2 FNYEAQ. The CDR3 DNA follows: TGTGCCAGCAGCCCAAGACAGGGGGCTGATACGCAGTATTTT. The encoded protein is CASSPRQGADTQYF.

The chain joins TRBV27 to TRBJ1-4; 7 bases line up with TRBD1. V dropped 6 bases and J dropped 1; count of bases not matched to a gene: 5. Germline V gives CDR1 MNHEY, CDR2 SMNVEV (reference sequence). The CDR3 contains 15 residues. CDR3 amino acids: CASRLRGRTNEKLFF. The CDR3 DNA is TGTGCCAGCAGGTTGAGGGGGCGAACTAATGAAAAACTGTTTTTT. Using reference TRBV27 and TRBJ1-4 for the parts outside the CDR3, the full variable domain is EAQVTQNPRYLITVTGKKLTVTCSQNMNHEYMSWYRQDPGLGLRQIYYSMNVEVTDKGDVPEGYKVSRKEKRNFPLILESPSPNQTSLYFCASRLRGRTNEKLFFGSGTQLSVL.

This chain connects TRBV6-1 to TRBJ1-2, with D possibly matching TRBD1 (5 bases). Between the trimmed V and J ends, which lost 3 bases and 4 bases, there was a span of 9 bases. There are 13 residues in the CDR3. Germline CDR1 is MNHNS and CDR2 is SASEGT. CDR3: CASSDQGAYGYTF. For the CDR3, the DNA is TGTGCCAGCAGTGACCAGGGCGCCTATGGCTACACCTTC.

The chain couples TRBV5-6 to TRBJ2-6; D remains unclear. CDR3 length: 15 residues. Deletions cut 2 bases from V and 1 base from J, with 7 bases between. The V gene's germline CDR1 is SGHDT and CDR2 YYEEEE. This chain's CDR3 is CASSLTQSGANVLTF. CDR3 DNA sequence: TGTGCCAGCAGCTTAACTCAATCTGGGGCCAACGTCCTGACTTTC.

The sample holds one count of this clonotype. This sequence joins TRBV6-2 or TRBV6-3 and TRBJ2-2; TRBD1 aligns across 12 bases. The germline V gene encodes CDR1 MNHEY and CDR2 SVGEGT. CDR3 length equals 19 residues. The V and J ends lost 5 bases and 3 bases, in that order; junction bases with no gene match: 13. This CDR3 reads CASSGLGQGASRYTGELFF. CDR3 DNA: TGTGCCAGCAGTGGACTGGGACAGGGGGCAAGTAGGTACACCGGGGAGCTGTTTTTT.

This clonotype turned up a few times. V and J are TRBV6-5 and TRBJ2-7, with 9 bases fitting TRBD1. Germline trimming cut 6 bases from V and 5 bases from J; bases unmatched to any gene: 8. Germline loops: CDR1 MNHEY, CDR2 SVGAGI. The CDR3 totals 14 residues. The CDR3 region is CASSALGQGNEQYV. Here the CDR3 DNA reads TGTGCCAGCAGCGCCCTCGGACAGGGGAACGAGCAGTACGTC.

The chain is built from TRBV6-2 or TRBV6-3 and TRBJ2-3, with D unclear. This CDR3 has 12 residues. Trimming stripped 2 bases from V and 6 bases from J, with 6 bases between. Germline CDR1 reads MNHEY; CDR2 reads SVGEGT. CDR3 sequence reads: CASSYTIDTQYF. DNA for the CDR3: TGTGCCAGCAGTTACACTATTGATACGCAGTATTTT.

The rearrangement links TRBV27 to TRBJ1-2; TRBD1 matches at 9 bases. This CDR3 is built from 15 residues. V trimming: 6 bases; J trimming: 5 bases; junction bases outside the gene matches: 10. Germline CDR1 is MNHEY and CDR2 is SMNVEV (reference sequence). The DNA of the CDR3 is TGTGCCAGCAGCAAATTACAGGGGGCGCTTTATGGCTACACCTTC. This sequence encodes CASSKLQGALYGYTF.

In the case of this clonotype: The germline gene is not matched at one end of the junction; a read error may be the cause. Here the CDR3 DNA reads TGTGCCAGCAGCCTATCCGGACTAGCGGGGTCCTACGAGCAGTGCTTC. It is translated as CASSLSGLAGSYEQCF. The chain carries TRBV27 and TRBJ2-7; the match to TRBD2 covers 12 bases. CDR1 and CDR2 (germline): MNHEY, SMNVEV (reference sequence). The CDR3 runs to 16 residues.

This clonotype was observed many times. The chain carries TRBV7-6 and TRBJ2-7; 11 nucleotides match TRBD1. CDR1 and CDR2 from the germline V gene are SGHVS and FNYEAQ. J was trimmed by 5 bases and V by 3 bases; bases with no gene match: 3. The CDR3 is 14 residues long. The CDR3, as DNA: TGTGCCAGCAGCTTGGGACAGGGGGGGAACGAGCAGTACTTC. This codes for CASSLGQGGNEQYF.